The 15 T cell receptor beta chains listed next were all sequenced from one sample in a study of identical twins' blood T cells. Each CDR3 protein gets one entry after TCRdb re-called the 5' RACE reads with MiXCR. Of 400,000 or so distinct CDR3 sequences detected, about 28% appear once; the ten largest clones hold 5.5% to 6.5%. Material: PBMCs. The receptors come from a woman aged 18-49 years in good health.

In this sample, this clonotype turned up many times. J is TRBJ2-1 and V is TRBV14; unclear D gene. The CDR3 has 11 residues. The V end was cut by 3 bases, the J end by 5 bases, with 2 bases between. In germline, CDR1 is SGHDN, CDR2 FVKESK. This CDR3 is CASSHNNEQFF. CDR3 bases: TGTGCCAGCAGCCATAACAATGAGCAGTTCTTC.

Comment on this clonotype: This may arise from a read error, as a much more abundant clone is one base away. V and J are TRBV20-1 and TRBJ2-5, with TRBD1 matching 7 bases. The CDR3 length is 16 residues. From germline, CDR1 is DFQATT and CDR2 SNEGSKA (reference sequence). CDR3 coding DNA: TGCAGTGCTAGAAGTCAGGCAGGGGGTTTTTTAGAGTCCCAGTACTTC. Translating gives CSARSQAGGFLESQYF.

The chain combines TRBV6-5 with TRBJ1-1, with 8 nucleotides matching TRBD1. Looked up from germline, CDR1 is MNHEY and CDR2 is SVGAGI. This CDR3 contains 19 residues. J lost 1 base, V lost 5 bases, and 18 bases had no gene match. This CDR3 reads CASSRSDRGGLRGNTEAFF. The CDR3 DNA follows: TGTGCCAGCAGTCGCTCCGACAGGGGAGGGTTGCGAGGGAACACTGAAGCTTTCTTT.

A single count supports this clonotype. Since a much larger clone is just one base distant, this may be a read error. V is TRBV5-6 and J is TRBJ1-5; D call uncertain. This CDR3 has 13 amino acids. The germline V gene encodes CDR1 SGHDT and CDR2 YYEEEE. The CDR3 DNA sequence: TGTGCCAGCGGCTTACATAGCAATCAGCCCCAGCATTTT. Protein: CASGLHSNQPQHF.

This clonotype was seen only a few times. The V gene is TRBV19, the J gene TRBJ1-1; D unresolved. Trimming took 4 bases from V and 1 from J, leaving 7 bases between them. The germline V gene encodes CDR1 LNHDA and CDR2 SQIVND (reference sequence). This CDR3 contains 13 residues. This CDR3 is CASSTPGNTEAFF. The CDR3 DNA reads TGTGCCAGTAGTACCCCCGGGAACACTGAAGCTTTCTTT.

The V call is TRBV5-1, the J call TRBJ2-7; perhaps TRBD2 as D (6 bases). CDR3 length equals 13 residues. V lost 1 base and J lost 5, with 10 bases in between. Germline V gives CDR1 SGHRS, CDR2 YFSETQ. For the CDR3, the DNA is TGCGCCAGCAGCTTGTCTAGCGCCAACGAGCAGTACTTC. Translating gives CASSLSSANEQYF.

The chain carries TRBV7-9 and TRBJ1-2; D may be TRBD1 (5 bases). CDR1 is SEHNR, CDR2 FQNEAQ, per germline (reference sequence). Trimming pared 2 bases from V and 8 bases from J, leaving 21 bases between. The CDR3 extends over 16 amino acids. The CDR3 DNA reads TGTGCCAGCAGCTTAAGTGTCGGCGGGGGTCTGTGGGGCTACACCTTC. Protein product: CASSLSVGGGLWGYTF.

At least ten counts were recorded for this clonotype. The gene calls are TRBV12-3 or TRBV12-4 and TRBJ1-1, with D uncertain. V lost 9 bases to trimming and J lost 4 bases, with 9 bases between them. The CDR3 loop spans 11 amino acids. CDR3 loop: CASSPGTEAFF. The CDR3 DNA reads as TGTGCCAGTTCTCCCGGCACTGAAGCTTTCTTT.

This chain connects TRBV9 to TRBJ2-1; possible D gene TRBD2, 6 bases. Germline CDR1 reads SGDLS; CDR2 reads YYNGEE. V shed 0 bases and J shed 2 bases, with 9 bases lying between them. This CDR3 has 15 residues. The CDR3 sequence is CASSVAGDAYNEQFF. The CDR3 region has the DNA TGTGCCAGCAGCGTAGCGGGGGATGCCTACAATGAGCAGTTCTTC.

Concerning this clonotype: A read error is possible here, since a much larger clone lies one base away. This chain links TRBV20-1 with TRBJ2-7; D not resolved. Trimming cost V 2 bases and J 3 bases, with 5 bases left between them. Germline loops: CDR1 DFQATT, CDR2 SNEGSKA (reference sequence). CDR3 size: 11 residues. This CDR3 is CSARQYYEQYF. CDR3 bases: TGCAGTGCTAGACAGTACTACGAGCAGTACTTC.

The chain employs TRBV2 and TRBJ1-2; possibly TRBD1 for D (5 bases). The CDR3 contains 11 residues. V lost 8 bases, J lost 3 bases, and 7 bases lay in between. Germline V gene data show CDR1 as SNHLY and CDR2 as FYNNEI. The CDR3 reads CASGGDYGYTF. CDR3 nucleotide sequence: TGTGCCAGCGGGGGGGACTATGGCTACACCTTC.

This clonotype was found many times. This chain's CDR3 is CASSYSFGELFF. CDR3 nucleotide sequence: TGTGCCAGCAGTTACTCGTTCGGGGAGCTGTTTTTT. The chain recombines TRBV6-5 with TRBJ2-2, with unresolved D. With 0 bases removed from V and 7 bases from J, the gap between germline ends came to 3 bases. From germline, CDR1 is MNHEY and CDR2 SVGAGI. The CDR3 totals 12 residues.

This clonotype has more than one count but fewer than ten. The chain uses TRBV5-1 and TRBJ1-2, with D unclear. V lost 2 bases, J lost 8 bases, and 13 bases lay in between. The V gene's germline CDR1 is SGHRS and CDR2 YFSETQ. The CDR3 length is 13 residues. This chain's CDR3 is CASSFSTDRGYTF. As DNA, the CDR3 is TGCGCCAGCAGCTTCTCCACAGACCGGGGCTACACCTTC.

This clonotype was counted between two and nine times. This sequence joins TRBV7-9 and TRBJ1-1; D is ambiguous. There are 14 residues in the CDR3. V was shortened by 1 base and J by 6 bases, with 12 bases between the two germline ends. Looked up from germline, CDR1 is SEHNR and CDR2 is FQNEAQ (reference sequence). CDR3: CASSLEVRGAEAFF. The CDR3 DNA follows: TGTGCCAGCAGCTTAGAGGTGAGAGGCGCTGAAGCTTTCTTT. Supplemented by reference TRBV7-9 and TRBJ1-1, the full variable domain reads DTGVSQNPRHKITKRGQNVTFRCDPISEHNRLYWYRQTLGQGPEFLTYFQNEAQLEKSRLLSDRFSAERPKGSFSTLEIQRTEQGDSAMYLCASSLEVRGAEAFFGQGTRLTVV.

About this clonotype itself: Relative to the germline gene, one junction end is altered; a read error may explain this. J is TRBJ1-5 and V is TRBV20-1; D gene unclear. The germline V gene encodes CDR1 DFQATT and CDR2 SNEGSKA (reference sequence). This CDR3 has 15 amino acids. CDR3 DNA sequence: TGCAGTGCTAGCCCTGGGAGTGTAGACAATCAGCCCCAGCATTTC. Its protein product is CSASPGSVDNQPQHF.